This T cell receptor (beta chain) was captured by sequencing in a study of cytomegalovirus exposure and HLA in healthy donors. Study-level findings and limits: The tendency of first-cohort TCR clusters to co-occur in the 90 to 150 validation repertoires was the finding of a later analysis. There were a few CMV-associated chains whose specificity for CMV antigens was confirmed in vitro.

Clones were sequenced by immunoSEQ multiplex PCR, and TCRdb holds only the in-frame ones, with some missing. The sample shows about 220,000 clones, roughly 88% of them seen only once. Of note for this clone: Its target is unknown.

Trimming left V 3 bases short and J 1 base short, with 9 bases between. The CDR3 spans 14 residues. Germline V gene data show CDR1 as KGHSH and CDR2 as LQKENI. This receptor was taken from a woman aged 25 to 39 in good health and CMV-seropositive. Sequences were obtained from PBMCs. The rearrangement uses TRBV18 and TRBJ2-5; the D is unclear. The CDR3 region is CASSPNGFQETQYF. The CDR3 nucleotides are TGTGCCAGCTCACCCAACGGCTTCCAAGAGACCCAGTACTTC.